The 19 T cell receptor beta chains below were found in one sample sequenced in a study of cytomegalovirus exposure and HLA in healthy donors. The PCR contained 60 Vbeta and 13 Jbeta primers. Clones were read by immunoSEQ multiplex PCR, and TCRdb kept only the in-frame ones, dropping some. The repertoire has 150,000 or so clones, around 77% of them found once; the top ten carry approximately 4.2%. Sequencing was carried out using PBMCs. These receptors were collected from a male donor in good health and CMV-seropositive.

This chain uses TRBV28 with TRBJ1-5; 9 bases are a match to TRBD1. J lost 0 bases, V lost 7 bases, and 4 bases had no gene match. Germline V gene sequence: CDR1 MDHEN, CDR2 SYDVKM. This CDR3 has 15 amino acids. CDR3 DNA: TGTGCCAGCATAACAGGGGGCATTAGCAATCAGCCCCAGCATTTT. It codes for CASITGGISNQPQHF.

The V call is TRBV27, the J call TRBJ1-1; D unresolved. The length of the CDR3 is 15 residues. Germline V gene data show CDR1 as MNHEY and CDR2 as SMNVEV (reference sequence). V lost 1 base to trimming and J lost 0 bases, with 9 bases between them. The CDR3 bases are TGTGCCAGCAGTTTATATTACACAATGAACACTGAAGCTTTCTTT. Translation gives CASSLYYTMNTEAFF.

The rearrangement uses TRBV18 and TRBJ2-5; the match to TRBD2 covers 8 bases. J lost 3 bases, V lost 3 bases, and 6 bases had no gene match. Germline CDR1 reads KGHSH; CDR2 reads LQKENI. The CDR3 covers 15 residues. The CDR3, as DNA: TGTGCCAGCTCACCCGCTGCGCGGGGGGAAGAGACCCAGTACTTC. This gives the protein CASSPAARGEETQYF. Full variable domain (missing parts from reference TRBV18 and TRBJ2-5): NAGVMQNPRHLVRRRGQEARLRCSPMKGHSHVYWYRQLPEEGLKFMVYLQKENIIDESGMPKERFSAEFPKEGPSILRIQQVVRGDSAAYFCASSPAARGEETQYFGPGTRLLVL.

The chain employs TRBV11-3 and TRBJ2-1; TRBD1 might be the D (5 bases). V gave up 8 bases and J gave up 9 bases, with 17 bases separating them. The CDR3 runs to 13 residues. Germline V CDR1 and CDR2: SGHNT, YENEEA. In nucleotides, the CDR3 is TGTGCCAGCGGAAAGACAGATGAGACTGAGCAGTTCTTC. Residues: CASGKTDETEQFF.

A word on this clone: Other DNA variants within this sample encode the same CDR3. The CDR3 nucleotides are TGCGCCTCGCGAAGACTAGCGAGCGATGAGCAGTTCTTC. Translation: CASRRLASDEQFF. The chain joins TRBV5-1 to TRBJ2-1, with TRBD2 identical over 8 bases. This CDR3 is built from 13 residues. The germline gives CDR1 SGHRS, CDR2 YFSETQ. Trimming removed 10 bases from V and 8 bases from J; junction bases left unmatched: 11.

The chain has TRBV30 and TRBJ2-3; D might be TRBD1 (6 bases). CDR3 length: 16 amino acids. Trimming took off 1 base at V and 0 bases at J, with 14 bases between the two ends. Looked up from germline, CDR1 is GTSNPN and CDR2 is SVGIG (reference sequence). CDR3: CAWSGTYRVSTDTQYF. The CDR3 DNA is TGTGCCTGGAGTGGAACCTACAGGGTTAGCACAGATACGCAGTATTTT.

The chain employs TRBV6-6 and TRBJ2-1; 9 bases fit TRBD1. The CDR3 runs 16 residues. The V segment lost 10 bases and the J segment 4 bases; nucleotides outside the gene matches: 14. Germline CDR1 reads MNHNY; CDR2 reads SVGAGI (reference sequence). The CDR3 nucleotides read TGTGCCACCCTGCCTGACTGGGGACAGGGATACAATGAGCAGTTCTTC. Its translation: CATLPDWGQGYNEQFF.

This clone was detected once. The rearrangement uses TRBV7-9 and TRBJ2-3; D is possibly TRBD1 (6 bases). Between the trimmed V and J ends, which lost 5 bases and 1 base, there was a span of 16 bases. Germline CDR1 SEHNR, CDR2 FQNEAQ (reference sequence). The CDR3 totals 16 residues. The DNA for the CDR3 is TGTGCCAGCAGCCGATGGACAGATCTCCGCACAGATACGCAGTATTTT. It yields the protein CASSRWTDLRTDTQYF.

The chain recombines TRBV5-1 with TRBJ2-1; D is perhaps TRBD1 (6 bases). Germline-derived CDR1 and CDR2 are SGHRS and YFSETQ. V dropped 3 bases and J dropped 4 bases, with 17 bases sitting between them. The CDR3 has 16 residues. The CDR3 DNA reads TGCGCCAGCAGCTCCTCCGGGACATCGCTATACAATGAGCAGTTCTTC. It encodes CASSSSGTSLYNEQFF. Full variable domain (remainder filled in from reference TRBV5-1 and TRBJ2-1): KAGVTQTPRYLIKTRGQQVTLSCSPISGHRSVSWYQQTPGQGLQFLFEYFSETQRNKGNFPGRFSGRQFSNSRSEMNVSTLELGDSALYLCASSSSGTSLYNEQFFGPGTRLTVL.

This chain links TRBV13 with TRBJ2-5; 9 nucleotides match TRBD1. V lost 5 bases to trimming and J lost 5 bases; unmatched junction nucleotides: 12. The CDR3 has 16 amino acids. Germline V gives CDR1 PRHDT, CDR2 FYEKMQ (reference sequence). CDR3 sequence: CASSPRDRDWFETQYF. CDR3 bases: TGTGCCAGCAGCCCACGGGACAGGGATTGGTTCGAGACCCAGTACTTC.

The V gene is TRBV5-1, the J gene TRBJ1-1; 11 nucleotides agree with TRBD1. Trimming cost V 4 bases and J 1 base; bases outside gene matches: 6. Germline V gene sequence: CDR1 SGHRS, CDR2 YFSETQ. The CDR3 extends over 16 amino acids. CDR3 sequence: CASSHRTGGWNTEAFF. The CDR3 DNA reads TGCGCCAGCAGCCATCGGACAGGGGGCTGGAACACTGAAGCTTTCTTT.

V and J are TRBV6-1 and TRBJ1-6; TRBD1 matches 10 bases. The V segment lost 0 bases and the J segment 10 bases; nucleotides outside the gene matches: 6. The V gene's germline CDR1 is MNHNS and CDR2 SASEGT. The CDR3 covers 16 residues. CDR3 coding DNA: TGTGCCAGCAGTGAAGCTGCCGGACAGGGGGACTCACCCCTCCACTTT. Translation gives CASSEAAGQGDSPLHF.

The V and J genes are TRBV5-1 and TRBJ1-1, with D tentatively TRBD1 (6 bases). Germline V gives CDR1 SGHRS, CDR2 YFSETQ. The CDR3 runs to 15 residues. With 4 bases removed from V and 1 base from J, the gap between germline ends came to 14 bases. CDR3 in DNA: TGCGCCAGCAGCAGACCACAGGGTAGGAACACTGAAGCTTTCTTT. Translation gives CASSRPQGRNTEAFF.

The genes are TRBV11-2 and TRBJ2-2; TRBD1 aligns across 7 bases. The germline CDR1 and CDR2 sequences are SGHAT and FQNNGV. The CDR3 is 12 residues long. The V gene end was trimmed by 5 bases and the J gene end by 7 bases; junction bases not matched to a gene: 1. For the CDR3, the DNA is TGTGCCAGCAGCCCAGGGGGCGGGGAGCTGTTTTTT. Amino acid sequence: CASSPGGGELFF.

This clone has more than one count but fewer than ten. The gene calls are TRBV6-1 and TRBJ2-7; 10 nucleotides align to TRBD2. The CDR3 has 13 amino acids. Trimming at V came to 11 bases and at J to 4 bases, leaving 8 bases not matched to a gene. Germline V gene sequence: CDR1 MNHNS, CDR2 SASEGT. This CDR3 reads CAVEGLASYEQYF. For the CDR3, the DNA is TGTGCCGTCGAGGGACTAGCGTCGTACGAGCAGTACTTC.

The CDR3 DNA reads TGTGCAAGTCGCTGCCGGGACAGAGTTAACTATGGCTACACCTTC. It is translated as CASRCRDRVNYGYTF. J is TRBJ1-2 and V is TRBV12-2; the DNA was not used to check the table's D call, TRBD1. TRBV12-2 is deemed a pseudogene. The CDR3 consists of 15 residues.

The V call is TRBV18, the J call TRBJ2-7; TRBD1 might be the D (6 bases). Trimming shortened V by 2 bases and J by 1 base, and 9 bases separated the two germline ends. Germline V gene sequence: CDR1 KGHSH, CDR2 LQKENI. The CDR3 is 14 residues long. The CDR3 spells CASSPKGQSYEQYF. The CDR3 bases are TGTGCCAGCTCACCAAAAGGACAGTCCTACGAGCAGTACTTC.

This clone was detected only a few times. Compared with germline, one end of the junction differs, possibly owing to a read error. The chain combines TRBV7-9 with TRBJ2-2, with 11 bases identical to TRBD1. In germline, CDR1 is SEHNR, CDR2 FQNEAQ (reference sequence). The CDR3 loop spans 17 amino acids. The CDR3 loop is CSSSPTGQGAGTGELFF. CDR3 DNA sequence: TGTTCCAGCAGCCCCACTGGACAGGGGGCAGGTACCGGGGAGCTGTTTTTT. Full variable domain (rest looked up from reference TRBV7-9 and TRBJ2-2): DTGVSQNPRHKITKRGQNVTFRCDPISEHNRLYWYRQTLGQGPEFLTYFQNEAQLEKSRLLSDRFSAERPKGSFSTLEIQRTEQGDSAMYLCSSSPTGQGAGTGELFFGEGSRLTVL.

The chain employs TRBV29-1 and TRBJ1-1; TRBD1 is a possible D gene (5 bases). There are 12 residues in the CDR3. Trimming removed 7 bases at V and 3 bases at J, with 12 bases between. Germline V gene lookup returns CDR1 SQVTM and CDR2 ANQGSEA. The CDR3 region has the DNA TGCAGCGCGGGGGAACGGGACACTGAAGCTTTCTTT. This encodes CSAGERDTEAFF.